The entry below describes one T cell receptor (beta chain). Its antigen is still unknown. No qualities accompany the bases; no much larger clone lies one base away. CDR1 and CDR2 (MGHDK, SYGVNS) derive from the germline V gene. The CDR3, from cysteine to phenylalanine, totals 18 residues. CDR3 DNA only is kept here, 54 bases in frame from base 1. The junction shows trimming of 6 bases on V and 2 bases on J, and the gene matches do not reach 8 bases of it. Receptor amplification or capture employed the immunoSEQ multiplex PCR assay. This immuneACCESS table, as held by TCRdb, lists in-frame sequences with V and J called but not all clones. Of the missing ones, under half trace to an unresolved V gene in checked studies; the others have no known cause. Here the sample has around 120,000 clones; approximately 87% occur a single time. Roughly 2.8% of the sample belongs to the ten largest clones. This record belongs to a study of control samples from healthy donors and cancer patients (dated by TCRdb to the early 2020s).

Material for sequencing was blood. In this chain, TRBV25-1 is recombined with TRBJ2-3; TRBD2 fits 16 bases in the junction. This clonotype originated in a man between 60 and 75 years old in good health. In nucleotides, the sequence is TGTGCCAGCAGACCGCCGGGACTAGCGGGGGGGAACACAGATACGCAGTATTTT. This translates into CASRPPGLAGGNTDTQYF.